The clone carrying this T cell receptor (beta chain) was counted at least ten times. The antigen is unknown. This sample was taken from a study of T cells after yellow fever vaccination. Regarding the study as a whole: The study re-detected most primary-vaccination clones after the booster (roughly 96% CD4, around 89% CD8).

TCRdb fed the 5' RACE reads into MiXCR, producing one record per CDR3 protein. The sample has more than 300,000 distinct CDR3 sequences, 4% to 5.5% seen once; the top ten hold roughly 19%. The source is a man younger than 35 who received the YFV17D yellow fever vaccine. Material: PBMCs, obtained 15 days after the yellow fever booster vaccination.

As DNA, the CDR3 is TGTGCCACCAGCCCCACGGGTCGGCGCCTACAAACGCACACTGAAGCTTTCTTT. It specifies CATSPTGRRLQTHTEAFF. The chain couples TRBV15 to TRBJ1-1; D gene ambiguous. CDR1 LNHNV and CDR2 YYDKDF come from the germline V gene (reference sequence). V shed 5 bases and J shed 3 bases, with 25 bases lying between them. The CDR3 is 18 residues long.